This passage covers 8 T cell receptor beta chains from one sample sequenced in a study of cytomegalovirus exposure and HLA in healthy donors. With 60 Vbeta and 13 Jbeta primers, the PCR was carried out. Generated by immunoSEQ multiplex PCR, the TCRdb table keeps only in-frame clones and is missing some. Here the sample spans roughly 140,000 clones, roughly 80% being singletons. The sample was PBMCs. These receptors came from a woman aged 40 to 50 in good health and CMV-seropositive.

This chain links TRBV6-1 with TRBJ2-7, with no clear D. Germline CDR1 reads MNHNS; CDR2 reads SASEGT. Deletions cut 9 bases from V and 4 bases from J, with 22 bases between. The length of the CDR3 is 15 residues. Here the CDR3 reads CASFFKQKAAYEQYF. In nucleotides, the CDR3 is TGTGCCAGTTTTTTCAAGCAGAAGGCGGCATACGAGCAGTACTTC.

The chain couples TRBV5-6 to TRBJ2-1; D gene ambiguous. This CDR3 has 14 residues. Between the trimmed V and J ends, which lost 3 bases and 0 bases, there was a span of 7 bases. Germline CDR1 SGHDT, CDR2 YYEEEE. The CDR3 sequence: CASSSVSSYNEQFF. The CDR3 DNA sequence: TGTGCCAGCAGCTCGGTGAGCTCCTACAATGAGCAGTTCTTC. Supplemented by reference TRBV5-6 and TRBJ2-1, the full variable domain reads DAGVTQSPTHLIKTRGQQVTLRCSPKSGHDTVSWYQQALGQGPQFIFQYYEEEERQRGNFPDRFSGHQFPNYSSELNVNALLLGDSALYLCASSSVSSYNEQFFGPGTRLTVL.

The chain combines TRBV2 with TRBJ2-6; TRBD1 matches at 12 bases. Trimming removed 4 bases from V and 1 base from J; junction bases left unmatched: 2. Germline lookup yields CDR1 SNHLY and CDR2 FYNNEI. The CDR3 has 17 residues. The CDR3 coding sequence is TGTGCCAGCAGTGGGGGACAGGGGGCTTCTGGGGCCAACGTCCTGACTTTC. It is translated as CASSGGQGASGANVLTF.

This sequence joins TRBV7-2 and TRBJ2-3; D may be TRBD1 (6 bases). Germline CDR1 reads SGHTA; CDR2 reads FQGNSA. The CDR3 covers 16 residues. V was cut by 5 bases and J by 2 bases, with 17 bases left in between. CDR3 sequence reads: CASSQRRDTFTDTQYF. The CDR3 DNA reads TGTGCCAGCAGCCAACGCCGGGACACCTTCACAGATACGCAGTATTTT.

The J gene is TRBJ2-1, the V gene TRBV14, with D possibly being TRBD1 (6 bases). CDR1 and CDR2 (germline): SGHDN, FVKESK. This CDR3 region has 13 residues. V was shortened by 1 base and J by 9 bases, with 10 bases between the two germline ends. The DNA of the CDR3 is TGTGCCAGCAGCCAAGCAGGGGCGTTTGAGCAGTTCTTC. Its protein is CASSQAGAFEQFF.

This clone appeared once. The genes are TRBV7-6 and TRBJ2-5, with 7 nucleotides matching TRBD2. Germline V gene data show CDR1 as SGHVS and CDR2 as FNYEAQ. Trimming took 8 bases from V and 4 from J; bases not matched to a gene: 1. This CDR3 region has 11 residues. The CDR3 sequence is CASGGGETQYF. CDR3 in DNA: TGTGCCAGCGGGGGGGGAGAGACCCAGTACTTC.

The chain has TRBV19 and TRBJ2-6; TRBD1 matches at 12 bases. The V gene's germline CDR1 is LNHDA and CDR2 SQIVND (reference sequence). V lost 3 bases to trimming and J lost 1 base; unmatched junction nucleotides: 7. The CDR3 sequence is 19 residues long. The CDR3 region has the DNA TGTGCCAGTAGTATTCCTCCGGGACAGGGGGCGTCTGGGGCCAACGTCCTGACTTTC. This sequence encodes CASSIPPGQGASGANVLTF.

This clone was found once. The J gene is TRBJ2-7, the V gene TRBV4-1, with 9 bases identical to TRBD2. The length of the CDR3 is 17 residues. Germline V CDR1 and CDR2: MGHRA, YSYEKL. The V gene end was trimmed by 0 bases and the J gene end by 4 bases; junction bases not matched to a gene: 10. The DNA for the CDR3 is TGCGCCAGCAGCCAAGATAGGGCGGGAGGGCCGCAGTACGAGCAGTACTTC. Translating gives CASSQDRAGGPQYEQYF.